Shown below are 14 T cell receptor beta chains from a single sample sequenced in a study of T-cell memory formation after mild COVID-19. TCRdb re-called the 5' RACE reads through MiXCR, storing one row per CDR3 protein. Of roughly 400,000 distinct CDR3 sequences in the sample, roughly a quarter were seen once. Sample: PBMCs or a T cell subset sorted from them (not recorded which). These receptors all stem from an adult woman who had mild COVID-19 (a few samples of this study predate the infection). Cell type and time point are not known.

The chain recombines TRBV2 with TRBJ2-5; no clear D gene. The CDR3 is made up of 16 amino acids. V gave up 1 base and J gave up 4 bases, with 16 bases separating them. Germline CDR1 SNHLY, CDR2 FYNNEI. CDR3 loop: CASSEEKGSGGETQYF. CDR3 nucleotides: TGTGCCAGCAGTGAAGAAAAAGGTAGTGGCGGAGAGACCCAGTACTTC.

This clonotype was found many times. The rearrangement uses TRBV12-3 or TRBV12-4 and TRBJ2-3; D gene ambiguous. The CDR3 has 12 amino acids. The V end was cut by 2 bases, the J end by 2 bases, with 2 bases between. The CDR3: CASSLFTDTQYF. CDR3 DNA sequence: TGTGCCAGCAGTTTATTCACAGATACGCAGTATTTT.

The chain uses TRBV6-5 and TRBJ2-3; TRBD2 matches 11 bases. V lost 5 bases to trimming and J lost 3 bases; unmatched junction nucleotides: 10. The germline CDR1 and CDR2 sequences are MNHEY and SVGAGI. The CDR3 has 17 amino acids. The CDR3 loop reads CASSPTPLAGGTDTQYF. DNA of the CDR3: TGTGCCAGCAGTCCTACCCCCCTAGCGGGAGGTACAGATACGCAGTATTTT.

The chain recombines TRBV3-1 with TRBJ1-4; D gene uncertain. Trimming took off 4 bases at V and 7 bases at J, with 10 bases between the two ends. The CDR3 has 13 residues. CDR1 is LGHDT and CDR2 is YNNKEL in the germline V gene (reference sequence). The CDR3 bases are TGTGCCAGCAGCCCGCTCGGATCTGAAAAACTGTTTTTT. Protein: CASSPLGSEKLFF.

The DNA of the CDR3 is TGCAGTGCTACCTACCTGGCGGGGGAGCAGTACTTC. It translates to CSATYLAGEQYF. The chain recombines TRBV20-1 with TRBJ2-7, with D possibly TRBD2 on 6 matching bases. With 4 bases removed from V and 7 bases from J, the gap between germline ends came to 14 bases. The CDR3 contains 12 residues. Looked up from germline, CDR1 is DFQATT and CDR2 is SNEGSKA (reference sequence).

V usage is TRBV6-1 and J usage is TRBJ1-2; 9 bases align to TRBD1. From germline, CDR1 is MNHNS and CDR2 SASEGT. The CDR3 runs 15 residues. Trimming removed 6 bases from V and 1 base from J; junction bases left unmatched: 6. The CDR3 loop reads CASSTGTGRNYGYTF. CDR3 sequence (DNA): TGTGCCAGCAGCACCGGGACAGGGCGTAACTATGGCTACACCTTC.

The chain combines TRBV6-1 with TRBJ2-1; 10 positions match TRBD2. V gave up 0 bases and J gave up 2 bases; unmatched junction bases: 7. The CDR3 loop spans 18 amino acids. The germline CDR1 and CDR2 sequences are MNHNS and SASEGT. CDR3 DNA: TGTGCCAGCAGTGAAGCGGTAGTAGCGGGGGGTACCTACAATGAGCAGTTCTTC. It codes for CASSEAVVAGGTYNEQFF.

There are a few counts of this clonotype. The J gene is TRBJ1-1, the V gene TRBV5-1; no clear D. CDR1 and CDR2 (germline): SGHRS, YFSETQ. Trimming pared 2 bases from V and 4 bases from J, leaving 15 bases between. The CDR3 spans 15 residues. This CDR3 is CASSFGRRSGTEAFF. The CDR3, as DNA: TGCGCCAGCAGCTTTGGCCGGAGGTCAGGCACTGAAGCTTTCTTT.

The gene calls are TRBV9 and TRBJ2-1; no clear D gene. This CDR3 has 12 residues. CDR1 is SGDLS and CDR2 is YYNGEE in the germline V gene. V was cut by 0 bases and J by 6 bases, with 4 bases left in between. The CDR3 loop is CASSVAPNEQFF. In nucleotides, the CDR3 is TGTGCCAGCAGCGTAGCACCCAATGAGCAGTTCTTC.

The table lists this clonotype with a few counts. The V and J genes are TRBV7-9 and TRBJ2-1, with TRBD1 matching over 9 bases. CDR3 size: 15 residues. Trimming at V came to 4 bases and at J to 9 bases, leaving 10 bases not matched to a gene. Germline assignment: CDR1 SEHNR and CDR2 FQNEAQ (reference sequence). The CDR3 region is CASSSTGTGSSEQFF. The CDR3 DNA follows: TGTGCCAGCAGCTCGACCGGGACAGGGTCATCTGAGCAGTTCTTC.

About this clonotype itself: A much larger clone lies one base from this, so it may be a read error. V is TRBV4-1 and J is TRBJ2-7, with TRBD1 matching 9 bases. The junction had 6 bases not matched to a gene; V was cut back by 4 bases and J by 2 bases. The CDR3 spans 15 residues. CDR1 is MGHRA, CDR2 YSYEKL, per germline. CDR3 in amino acids: CASSPDGTGTYEQYF. CDR3 nucleotide sequence: TGCGCCAGCAGCCCAGACGGGACAGGGACCTACGAGCAGTACTTC.

The rearrangement links TRBV3-1 to TRBJ2-7; weak D call: TRBD2 (6 bases). The V gene's germline CDR1 is LGHDT and CDR2 YNNKEL (reference sequence). There are 15 residues in the CDR3. Deletions cut 2 bases from V and 0 bases from J, with 11 bases between. For the CDR3, the DNA is TGTGCCAGCAGCCAATTGGGACTGGGCTCCTACGAGCAGTACTTC. Amino acids: CASSQLGLGSYEQYF.

The V and J genes are TRBV5-1 and TRBJ2-1; the match to TRBD2 covers 7 bases. V was pared by 4 bases and J by 3 bases, with 7 bases of the junction left unmatched. Germline CDR1 SGHRS, CDR2 YFSETQ. There are 15 residues in the CDR3. CDR3 nucleotide sequence: TGCGCCAGCAGCCCGCCAGCGGGGTTCTACAATGAGCAGTTCTTC. This gives the protein CASSPPAGFYNEQFF.

The chain has TRBV6-5 and TRBJ2-5; D is perhaps TRBD2 (6 bases). CDR1 and CDR2 from the germline V gene are MNHEY and SVGAGI. The CDR3 consists of 14 residues. Trimming pared 7 bases from V and 2 bases from J, leaving 14 bases between. CDR3 residues: CASTRGRDQETQYF. CDR3 sequence (DNA): TGTGCCAGCACCCGAGGGCGGGATCAAGAGACCCAGTACTTC.